Shown below are 8 T cell receptor beta chains from a single sample sequenced in a study of blood T cell repertoires in COVID-19. The table came from immunoSEQ multiplex PCR; TCRdb's copy has only in-frame clones and leaves some out. The table includes roughly 250,000 clones, less than 85% detected once. The sequenced material came from peripheral blood. The receptor source for this set is a woman aged 80 or older with active or convalescent COVID-19.

V and J are TRBV3-1 (or the pseudogene TRBV3-2) and TRBJ1-2; 8 bases are a match to TRBD1. The V segment lost 3 bases and the J segment 4 bases; nucleotides outside the gene matches: 10. CDR3 size: 16 residues. Germline assignment: CDR1 LGHDT and CDR2 YNNKEL (reference sequence). The chain's CDR3 is CASSHPLAGQVYGYTF. Here the CDR3 DNA reads TGTGCCAGCAGCCACCCCCTGGCGGGACAGGTCTATGGCTACACCTTC.

This chain connects TRBV24-1 to TRBJ1-2, with D maybe TRBD1 (5 bases). Trimming pared 4 bases from V and 10 bases from J, leaving 15 bases between. The CDR3 loop spans 13 amino acids. Germline lookup yields CDR1 KGHDR and CDR2 SFDVKD. CDR3 in DNA: TGTGCCACCAGTGAAGCGGGACCCTATTCCTACACCTTC. This translates into CATSEAGPYSYTF.

V is TRBV6-6 and J is TRBJ1-5; no definite D call. The CDR3 has 14 amino acids. The V end lost 2 bases, the J end lost 6 bases, and 11 bases lay between the germline ends. The germline V gene has CDR1 MNHNY and CDR2 SVGAGI (reference sequence). CDR3 coding DNA: TGTGCCAGCAGTTACGGCGGAGGGAGTCAGCCCCAGCATTTT. This translates into CASSYGGGSQPQHF.

The chain uses TRBV9 and TRBJ2-7; D might be TRBD1 (5 bases). Germline V gene sequence: CDR1 SGDLS, CDR2 YYNGEE. The V gene lost 1 base and the J gene lost 1 base, with 9 bases spanning the gap. CDR3 size: 14 residues. The CDR3 region has the DNA TGTGCCAGCAGCGTATCAGGGCTATCCTACGAGCAGTACTTC. This codes for CASSVSGLSYEQYF.

V usage is TRBV4-2 and J usage is TRBJ2-5; 14 nucleotides line up with TRBD2. Germline V gene sequence: CDR1 LGHNA, CDR2 YNFKEQ. V lost 1 base to trimming and J lost 5 bases; unmatched junction nucleotides: 6. The CDR3 contains 17 residues. The CDR3 region is CASSQGTSGGLGETQYF. CDR3 in DNA: TGTGCCAGCAGCCAAGGGACTAGCGGGGGGCTGGGGGAGACCCAGTACTTC.

This chain uses TRBV27 with TRBJ1-6; weak D call: TRBD1 (5 bases). The V and J ends lost 5 bases and 0 bases respectively, with 11 bases between them. Germline V gene data show CDR1 as MNHEY and CDR2 as SMNVEV (reference sequence). The CDR3 spans 16 residues. Here the CDR3 DNA reads TGTGCCAGCAGTCTTAGGGGTAGCTCCTATAATTCACCCCTCCACTTT. Protein: CASSLRGSSYNSPLHF.

This clone was detected a few times. The V and J genes are TRBV5-1 and TRBJ1-4, with 11 nucleotides matching TRBD1. The CDR3 contains 14 residues. CDR1 is SGHRS and CDR2 is YFSETQ in the germline V gene. J was trimmed by 8 bases and V by 4 bases; bases with no gene match: 4. CDR3 DNA sequence: TGCGCCAGCAGCACGGGACAGGGGGGAGAAAAACTGTTTTTT. This encodes CASSTGQGGEKLFF.

This clone has more than one count but fewer than ten. The chain couples TRBV5-1 to TRBJ1-2; D perhaps matches TRBD1 (5 bases). Germline assignment: CDR1 SGHRS and CDR2 YFSETQ. The CDR3 is made up of 14 amino acids. Deletions cut 1 base from V and 2 bases from J, with 9 bases between. CDR3 loop: CASSLSGGNYGYTF. CDR3 sequence (DNA): TGCGCCAGCAGCTTGTCGGGGGGAAACTATGGCTACACCTTC.